This T cell receptor (beta chain) stems from a study of blood T cell repertoires in COVID-19. Turning to the study itself: Acute and convalescent COVID-19 specimens originated in the United States, Italy and Spain. Sources were T cells, B-cell-depleted T cells, or PBMCs; the material itself was cDNA or gDNA.

Participant ages covered roughly 18 to 89 years across 20 to 25 US areas. Cohort assignment relied on participant-reported clinical history. The V gene end was trimmed by 2 bases and the J gene end by 13 bases; junction bases not matched to a gene: 12. Germline V gene sequence: CDR1 SGHRS, CDR2 YFSETQ. There are 15 residues in the CDR3. Profiled with immunoSEQ multiplex PCR; TCRdb holds only in-frame clones, not every one. This sample carries 390,000 or so clones, around nine tenths of them seen once, and the ten largest clones take about 9.4%. The sequenced material came from PBMCs or T cells enriched from blood (not recorded which). The receptor's source is a woman between 50 and 59 years old who had recovered from COVID-19. The chain couples TRBV5-1 to TRBJ2-3; TRBD2 aligns across 11 bases. CDR3 sequence (DNA): TGCGCCAGCAGCTTAAGGAGGCTAGCGGGGGGCCTCAAGTATTTT. This codes for CASSLRRLAGGLKYF. Complete variable domain (other parts from reference TRBV5-1 and TRBJ2-3): KAGVTQTPRYLIKTRGQQVTLSCSPISGHRSVSWYQQTPGQGLQFLFEYFSETQRNKGNFPGRFSGRQFSNSRSEMNVSTLELGDSALYLCASSLRRLAGGLKYFGPGTRLTVL.